This TCR beta chain was identified during a study of blood T cells in healthy people across ages. Study-wide results and caveats: Significant beta diversity loss was already apparent by age roughly 40, declining roughly linearly.

Trimming pared 3 bases from V and 1 base from J, leaving 15 bases between. The CDR3 length is 16 residues. Germline V gene lookup returns CDR1 SGHRS and CDR2 YFSETQ. Next came a second PCR, run for 7 to 11 cycles, which used a sample-barcoded 5' primer along with a J-beta primer mix. Through a template-switch adaptor with 12 random nucleotides, each cDNA molecule received a tag. A minimum of 3 million CDR3-containing paired-end reads was obtained for each sample. In TCRdb, the 5' RACE reads were re-called with MiXCR into one record per CDR3 protein. This table holds 1.5 million to 1.9 million distinct CDR3 sequences, roughly 43% found once. Concerning this clonotype itself: Its antigen is unknown.

Every donor gave ten milliliters of peripheral blood. The material sequenced was blood. The TCR sequence derives from a woman under 30 in good health. The chain uses TRBV5-1 and TRBJ2-3, with D tentatively TRBD2 (6 bases). CDR3 sequence: CASSYGPPGGTDTQYF. The CDR3 DNA is TGCGCCAGCAGCTACGGGCCTCCGGGGGGCACAGATACGCAGTATTTT.